A selection of T cell receptor beta chains follows, all from one sample in a study of T cell repertoires in cytomegalovirus infection. Their specific antigens are unknown. Each CDR3 protein gets one entry after TCRdb re-called the reads with MiXCR. This sample has approximately 590,000 distinct CDR3 sequences, with 35% to 50% found just once. The specimen was cultured PBMCs, collected from culture after CMV antigen stimulation. These receptor sequences come from a human donor in good health (CMV status not recorded). Some clones in this sample may be carry-over from other donors' samples. CDR3s include the opening cysteine and the closing phenylalanine or tryptophan. Clone size is given for some rows only: seen once, a few or many times, or a class if the clone is expanded.

clone_size | j_call | cdr3_length | v_call | cdr3_aa
few | TRBJ2-7 | 11 | TRBV10-3 | CAISVRDEQYF
- | TRBJ1-5 | 17 | TRBV7-6 | CASSPWGGQYSNQPQHF
- | TRBJ2-1 | 15 | TRBV19 | CASSTGTSVYNEQFF
- | TRBJ2-7 | 13 | TRBV19 | CASSMSRSVEQYF
- | TRBJ2-2 | 12 | TRBV20-1 | CSARVDSGELFF
few | TRBJ2-5 | 14 | TRBV7-6 | CASSPGTSVETQYF
few | TRBJ1-2 | 12 | TRBV19 | CASNNRNYGYTF
few | TRBJ1-1 | 14 | TRBV7-6 | CASSPGHSNTEAFF
few | TRBJ1-2 | 15 | TRBV7-2 | CASSTGQAHGYGYTF
few | TRBJ2-7 | 15 | TRBV4-1 | CASSLAGGYEYEQYF
- | TRBJ1-1 | 15 | TRBV19 | CASRSTGGLVTEAFF
- | TRBJ1-3 | 17 | TRBV15 | CATSSGGDGGTGNTIYF
- | TRBJ2-5 | 13 | TRBV20-1 | CSALTGTGETQYF
- | TRBJ1-2 | 11 | TRBV23-1 | CASSPPNGYTF